A single sample is the source of the 21 T cell receptor beta chains below, sequenced in a study of naive and memory T cell subsets. An equimolar mix of two oligonucleotides served as the beta constant-region primer for TRBC1 and TRBC2. Ligated cDNA was amplified by four rounds of PCR with nested alpha and beta constant-region primers and SP2. MiXCR, applied by TCRdb to the UMI-ligation and nested PCR reads, yields one record per CDR3 protein. The profile shows about 10,000 distinct CDR3 sequences, roughly 5.7% of them singletons. The sequenced material came from CD4+ TEMRA cells from blood. The subset denotes: effector memory re-expressing CD45RA, CD45RA+ CD27-. These receptors came from a human donor in good health.

The chain combines TRBV7-2 with TRBJ1-6; D is uncertain. Trimming stripped 3 bases from V and 5 bases from J, with 11 bases between. The CDR3 contains 15 residues. Germline V gene sequence: CDR1 SGHTA, CDR2 FQGNSA. CDR3 loop: CASSLGENDNSPLHF. In DNA form, the CDR3 reads TGTGCCAGCAGCTTGGGAGAGAATGATAATTCACCCCTCCACTTT.

There are a few counts of this clonotype. The chain uses TRBV28 and TRBJ2-2, with TRBD2 as a possible D gene (5 bases). The germline V gene has CDR1 MDHEN and CDR2 SYDVKM. CDR3 size: 14 residues. Trimming stripped 5 bases from V and 6 bases from J, with 13 bases between. The CDR3 sequence: CASSPHTRPGELFF. CDR3 bases: TGTGCCAGCAGTCCCCACACTAGGCCCGGGGAGCTGTTTTTT.

This clonotype was detected many times. J is TRBJ1-1 and V is TRBV6-2 or TRBV6-3; D uncertain. Germline V CDR1 and CDR2: MNHEY, SVGEGT. This CDR3 comprises 11 residues. Deletions cut 6 bases from V and 8 bases from J, with 10 bases between. In DNA form, the CDR3 reads TGTGCCAGCAGACTGAACAGAGAAGCTTTCTTT. Protein product: CASRLNREAFF.

This clonotype was seen ten or more times. The J gene is TRBJ2-5, the V gene TRBV12-3 or TRBV12-4; D might be TRBD2 (5 bases). CDR3 length: 14 amino acids. The V gene lost 3 bases and the J gene lost 2 bases, with 10 bases spanning the gap. In nucleotides, the CDR3 is TGTGCCAGCAGTTTGGCCAAGCGGCAAGAGACCCAGTACTTC. Translating gives CASSLAKRQETQYF.

There are a few counts of this clonotype. CDR3 coding DNA: TGTGCCAGCTCACCACCCGGTCAGGGAAACACCGGGGAGCTGTTTTTT. Its protein is CASSPPGQGNTGELFF. This chain uses TRBV18 with TRBJ2-2; perhaps TRBD1 as D (5 bases). This CDR3 spans 16 amino acids. Germline V gene sequence: CDR1 KGHSH, CDR2 LQKENI. V was trimmed by 0 bases and J by 2 bases, leaving 10 bases between them.

This clonotype was counted many times. CDR3 DNA sequence: TGTGCCAGCGGACGGGACAGCCTCTACGAGCAGTACTTC. Protein: CASGRDSLYEQYF. This chain links TRBV12-3 or TRBV12-4 with TRBJ2-7; 7 positions match TRBD1. The trim removed 8 bases at V and 3 bases at J, leaving 7 bases unmatched. This CDR3 has 13 residues.

The V and J genes are TRBV7-2 and TRBJ2-7, with D perhaps matching TRBD1 (6 bases). This CDR3 spans 16 amino acids. Trimming removed 1 base at V and 2 bases at J, with 15 bases between. Germline lookup yields CDR1 SGHTA and CDR2 FQGNSA. The CDR3 here is CASSLGGQGYPYEQYF. CDR3 nucleotide sequence: TGTGCCAGCAGCTTAGGGGGGCAGGGGTATCCCTACGAGCAGTACTTC.

This clonotype has at least ten counts. The rearrangement uses TRBV24-1 and TRBJ2-3; 9 bases are shared with TRBD2. The CDR3 extends over 14 amino acids. V lost 0 bases to trimming and J lost 10 bases; unmatched junction nucleotides: 4. Germline CDR1 and CDR2: KGHDR and SFDVKD. The CDR3 loop is CATSDLGGREAQYF. Written as DNA, the CDR3 is TGTGCCACCAGTGATTTGGGCGGGAGGGAGGCGCAGTATTTT.

There are many counts of this clonotype. The chain joins TRBV5-8 to TRBJ2-4; D is perhaps TRBD1 (6 bases). CDR1 and CDR2 (germline): SGHTS, YDEGEE. This CDR3 region has 14 residues. Trimming took off 6 bases at V and 6 bases at J, with 16 bases between the two ends. The CDR3 DNA reads as TGTGCCAGCAACCTGGGGGCAGGGACAAACATTCAGTACTTC. Protein product: CASNLGAGTNIQYF.

In its sample, this clonotype was seen a few times. The rearrangement joins TRBV7-2 to TRBJ2-1, with TRBD1 matching 9 bases. The V and J ends lost 2 bases and 7 bases, in that order; junction bases with no gene match: 6. Germline lookup yields CDR1 SGHTA and CDR2 FQGNSA. The CDR3 runs 15 residues. CDR3 amino acids: CASSLYGQGTNEQFF. CDR3 coding DNA: TGTGCCAGCAGCTTATATGGACAGGGGACGAATGAGCAGTTCTTC.

In this sample, this clonotype turned up once. The rearrangement uses TRBV5-4 and TRBJ2-5; D gene unclear. Germline V gives CDR1 SGHNT, CDR2 YYREEE (reference sequence). The V end lost 3 bases, the J end lost 1 base, and 10 bases lay between the germline ends. The CDR3 length is 14 residues. The CDR3 loop is CASSSQLTQETQYF. Here the CDR3 DNA reads TGTGCCAGCAGCTCGCAACTGACCCAAGAGACCCAGTACTTC.

This clonotype was recorded many times. This chain uses TRBV2 with TRBJ1-4, with a tentative D call TRBD1 (5 bases). The V gene lost 7 bases and the J gene lost 8 bases, with 14 bases spanning the gap. There are 13 residues in the CDR3. CDR1 and CDR2 from the germline V gene are SNHLY and FYNNEI. This CDR3 reads CASKGGTREKLFF. CDR3 DNA: TGTGCCAGCAAGGGAGGGACGCGAGAAAAACTGTTTTTT.

The chain links TRBV24-1 to TRBJ2-5; 8 bases match TRBD2. With 4 bases clipped from V and 2 bases from J, the junction kept 29 bases outside the gene matches. Germline V gives CDR1 KGHDR, CDR2 SFDVKD. The CDR3 contains 23 residues. CDR3 amino acids: CATSDTGSGAQETRSGAQETQYF. The DNA of the CDR3 is TGTGCCACCAGTGACACGGGTAGCGGGGCTCAAGAGACCCGTAGCGGGGCTCAAGAGACCCAGTACTTC.

Relative to its sample, this clonotype is medium-sized (0.01 to 0.1%). The chain recombines TRBV20-1 with TRBJ2-1, with D maybe TRBD1 (6 bases). The CDR3 covers 13 residues. Germline CDR1 and CDR2: DFQATT and SNEGSKA (reference sequence). V lost 8 bases, J lost 3 bases, and 14 bases lay in between. CDR3 nucleotides: TGCAGTACATTCACAGGGTTCTACAATGAGCAGTTCTTC. Amino acid sequence: CSTFTGFYNEQFF.

Many counts were recorded for this clonotype. The chain carries TRBV15 and TRBJ2-5, with 11 bases fitting TRBD2. The CDR3 extends over 16 amino acids. Losses at the gene ends were 5 bases for V and 3 bases for J; bases not matched to a gene: 8. The germline V gene has CDR1 LNHNV and CDR2 YYDKDF (reference sequence). This CDR3 reads CATSGTSGIGEETQYF. CDR3 nucleotides: TGTGCCACCAGCGGGACTAGCGGCATCGGGGAAGAGACCCAGTACTTC.

This clonotype appeared a few times. DNA of the CDR3: TGTGCCAGCAGCTCTCTGGGACAGTACAATGAGCAGTTCTTC. Protein: CASSSLGQYNEQFF. The genes are TRBV7-8 and TRBJ2-1; 7 nucleotides line up with TRBD1. From germline, CDR1 is SGHVS and CDR2 FQNEAQ. J gave up 4 bases and V 4 bases, and 4 bases lay outside the gene matches. This CDR3 region has 14 residues.

This clonotype was counted at least ten times. The rearrangement joins TRBV6-2 or TRBV6-3 to TRBJ1-2, with TRBD1 as a possible D gene (6 bases). The CDR3 runs 13 residues. Germline lookup yields CDR1 MNHEY and CDR2 SVGEGT. V was pared by 2 bases and J by 8 bases, with 12 bases between. CDR3 sequence (DNA): TGTGCCAGCAGTTACCCCCCAGGGGACGGCTACACCTTC. The encoded protein is CASSYPPGDGYTF.

This clonotype was seen repeatedly, ten times or more. The gene calls are TRBV19 and TRBJ2-1, with a weak D call TRBD1 (5 bases). This CDR3 has 15 residues. CDR1 is LNHDA, CDR2 SQIVND, per germline (reference sequence). Trimming removed 4 bases at V and 0 bases at J, with 10 bases between. The CDR3 spells CASSRGRSSYNEQFF. In DNA, the CDR3 is TGTGCCAGTAGTAGGGGCCGGAGCTCCTACAATGAGCAGTTCTTC.

This clonotype is judged medium-sized. The chain couples TRBV20-1 to TRBJ2-7; 7 nucleotides agree with TRBD2. Germline-derived CDR1 and CDR2 are DFQATT and SNEGSKA (reference sequence). The CDR3 is made up of 12 amino acids. V was pared by 7 bases and J by 1 base, with 4 bases of the junction left unmatched. The CDR3 sequence: CSGASGSYEQYF. The CDR3 coding sequence is TGCAGTGGAGCTAGCGGATCCTACGAGCAGTACTTC.

This clonotype was observed many times. The chain is built from TRBV20-1 and TRBJ2-5, with TRBD2 matching over 11 bases. Germline-derived CDR1 and CDR2 are DFQATT and SNEGSKA (reference sequence). J gave up 1 base and V 4 bases, and 8 bases lay outside the gene matches. CDR3 length equals 16 residues. CDR3 sequence: CSANPGLAATQETQYF. CDR3 bases: TGCAGTGCTAACCCGGGACTAGCGGCAACCCAAGAGACCCAGTACTTC.

This clonotype was counted at least ten times. V usage is TRBV30 and J usage is TRBJ2-1, with 11 bases aligning to TRBD2. The CDR3 length is 17 residues. Germline assignment: CDR1 GTSNPN and CDR2 SVGIG (reference sequence). V lost 1 base and J lost 5; bases outside the gene matches: 10. CDR3 sequence (DNA): TGTGCCTGGAGTGCTTGGAAGACTAGCGGGGTAAACAATGAGCAGTTCTTC. Translation: CAWSAWKTSGVNNEQFF.